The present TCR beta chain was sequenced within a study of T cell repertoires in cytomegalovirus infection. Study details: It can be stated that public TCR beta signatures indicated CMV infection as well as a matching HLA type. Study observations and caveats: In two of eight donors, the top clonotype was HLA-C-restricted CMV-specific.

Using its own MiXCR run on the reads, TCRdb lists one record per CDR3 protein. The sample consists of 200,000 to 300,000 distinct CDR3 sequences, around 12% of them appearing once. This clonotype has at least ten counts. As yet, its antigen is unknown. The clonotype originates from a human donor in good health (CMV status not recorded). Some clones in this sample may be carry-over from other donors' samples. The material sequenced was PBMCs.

The CDR3 loop is CASSPTGTSGWGTDTQYF. The CDR3 coding sequence is TGTGCCAGCAGTCCAACCGGGACTAGCGGCTGGGGCACAGATACGCAGTATTTT. The chain recombines TRBV28 with TRBJ2-3; 11 bases agree with TRBD2. From germline, CDR1 is MDHEN and CDR2 SYDVKM. The CDR3 contains 18 residues. V was pared by 5 bases and J by 1 base, with 11 bases of the junction left unmatched.